This passage covers 13 T cell receptor delta chains from one sample sequenced in a study of human gamma delta and Vdelta1 T cells. TCRdb used CATT to re-call clones from the PCR reads. The table has about 4,100 delta-chain clones, roughly a quarter seen once. Sequencing was done on a sample of naive CD27+ Vdelta1 gamma-delta T cells from blood. The receptor set was obtained from a human donor in good health.

Notes on this clone: The protein TCRdb gives is from a much larger clone and does not agree with this DNA's translation at residue 8, likely a read error; the protein shown here comes from the DNA. The chain links TRDV1 to TRDJ1; D gene uncertain. With 5 bases removed from V and 6 bases from J, the gap between germline ends came to 22 bases. CDR3 length equals 16 residues. Per germline, CDR1 TSWWSYY and CDR2 QGS. CDR3 sequence: CALGRSRNSVHNKLIF. In nucleotides, the CDR3 is TGTGCTCTTGGGAGAAGCCGGAATTCTGTCCATAATAAACTCATCTTT.

This clone has just a few counts. A much larger clone lies a single base off, so this may be a read error. Within the sample, other DNA sequences also encode this same CDR3. The genes are TRDV1 and TRDJ1, with D possibly TRDD2 on 9 matching bases. From germline, CDR1 is TSWWSYY and CDR2 QGS. This CDR3 comprises 23 residues. This CDR3 reads CALGERWVPSYRTGGPYTDKLIF. The CDR3 nucleotides read TGTGCTCTTGGGGAACGCTGGGTTCCTTCCTACCGTACTGGGGGCCCGTACACCGACAAACTCATCTTT.

With regard to this clone: TCRdb's entry gives the protein of a much larger clone, which mismatches this DNA's translation at residue 8, likely from a read error; the protein reported here is translated from the DNA. This sequence joins TRDV2 and TRDJ1, with 8 positions matching TRDD3. CDR3 length: 19 residues. Per germline, CDR1 GEAIGNYY and CDR2 EKD. With V trimmed by 3 bases and J by 0 bases, 17 bases remained unmatched. The chain's CDR3 is CACDLELRDTLADTDKLIF. The CDR3 bases are TGTGCCTGTGACCTAGAACTGAGGGATACGTTGGCCGACACCGATAAACTCATCTTT.

As regards this clone: This likely reflects a read error, since a far larger clone is one base away. The chain uses TRDV1 and TRDJ1, with TRDD3 identical over 13 bases. The CDR3 totals 29 residues. Trimming removed 0 bases from V and 0 bases from J; junction bases left unmatched: 37. The germline CDR1 and CDR2 sequences are TSWWSYY and QGS. The CDR3: CALGELAGYLPSVTLLGDTRNLYTDKLIF. CDR3 in DNA: TGTGCTCTTGGGGAACTAGCTGGGTATCTGCCTTCCGTCACTTTACTGGGGGATACGCGGAATCTGTACACCGATAAACTCATCTTT.

This clone was seen only once. The chain couples TRDV1 to TRDJ1, with TRDD2 as a possible D gene (6 bases). CDR1 and CDR2 from the germline V gene are TSWWSYY and QGS. This CDR3 is 20 amino acids long. The ends were cut back, 2 bases at V and 1 base at J, with 26 bases in the middle. As DNA, the CDR3 is TGTGCTCTTGGGGAATCCTTCCCCCGGGAAGGCCGCCGTTGCACCGATAAACTCATCTTT. Protein product: CALGESFPREGRRCTDKLIF.

This clone has ten or more counts. This DNA's translation and the protein TCRdb lists, from a much larger clone, do not match at residue 7, likely due to a read error; the protein shown is translated from the DNA. The chain joins TRDV1 to TRDJ1, with TRDD3 matching 12 bases. The CDR3 has 19 residues. The V gene's germline CDR1 is TSWWSYY and CDR2 QGS. The J segment lost 0 bases and the V segment lost 7 bases, leaving 15 bases of the junction unmatched. In nucleotides, the CDR3 is TGTGCTCTTGCAACGGGGGGCTGGGGGATACGGATTTACACCGATAAACTCATCTTT. Translated: CALATGGWGIRIYTDKLIF.

This clone was seen a handful of times. The J gene is TRDJ1, the V gene TRDV1; TRDD2 agrees at 7 bases. Looked up from germline, CDR1 is TSWWSYY and CDR2 is QGS. With 7 bases clipped from V and 0 bases from J, the junction kept 8 bases outside the gene matches. The CDR3 has 15 residues. This CDR3 reads CALVIFPSYTDKLIF. CDR3 sequence (DNA): TGTGCTCTTGTGATCTTCCCTTCCTACACCGATAAACTCATCTTT.

Only a few counts were recorded for this clone. TCRdb's protein, taken from a much larger clone, differs from this DNA's translation at residue 10, likely owing to a read error; the protein displayed comes from the DNA. The chain joins TRDV1 to TRDJ1, with TRDD3 identical over 12 bases. Germline V lookup: CDR1 TSWWSYY, CDR2 QGS. The CDR3 covers 22 residues. V lost 0 bases, J lost 1 base, and 18 bases stayed unmatched. Here the CDR3 DNA reads TGTGCTCTTGGGGAACTGTTGCTCCGTAGATACTGGGGGATACCTTCCACCGATAAACTCATCTTT. Encoded protein: CALGELLLRRYWGIPSTDKLIF.

This clone was detected a few times. This clone may be a read error of a much larger clone one base away. Other nucleotide sequences from this sample produce the same CDR3. The V gene is TRDV1, the J gene TRDJ1; D is unresolved. V was pared by 2 bases and J by 5 bases, with 12 bases between. Germline V gene sequence: CDR1 TSWWSYY, CDR2 QGS. CDR3 size: 14 residues. The CDR3 DNA reads TGTGCTCTTGGGGAATTGGCTACCTATGATAAACTCATCTTT. Translation: CALGELATYDKLIF.

This clone has a handful of counts. This sequence is one base from a far larger clone and is likely a read error. The chain has TRDV1 and TRDJ1, with 13 bases identical to TRDD3. Looked up from germline, CDR1 is TSWWSYY and CDR2 is QGS. The CDR3 is made up of 27 amino acids. Trimming removed 2 bases from V and 0 bases from J; junction bases left unmatched: 33. The CDR3 reads CALGETDSAGPRLILGDTGGYTDKLIF. The CDR3 DNA reads as TGTGCTCTTGGGGAAACGGATTCAGCTGGCCCTCGCCTTATACTGGGGGATACGGGCGGGTACACCGATAAACTCATCTTT.

V usage is TRDV1 and J usage is TRDJ1; D unresolved. Trimming stripped 2 bases from V and 0 bases from J, with 10 bases between. The V gene's germline CDR1 is TSWWSYY and CDR2 QGS. This CDR3 has 15 residues. CDR3 sequence reads: CALGEGLPYTDKLIF. As DNA, the CDR3 is TGTGCTCTTGGGGAAGGTCTGCCGTACACCGATAAACTCATCTTT.

The chain recombines TRDV1 with TRDJ1; 9 positions agree with TRDD3. The CDR3 runs to 22 residues. The germline gives CDR1 TSWWSYY, CDR2 QGS. J gave up 1 base and V 0 bases, and 21 bases lay outside the gene matches. The CDR3 here is CALGELGKIAPPAGGCTDKLIF. DNA of the CDR3: TGTGCTCTTGGGGAACTGGGTAAAATCGCCCCACCGGCTGGGGGATGCACCGATAAACTCATCTTT.

This rearrangement joins TRDV1 to TRDJ1; D perhaps matches TRDD3 (5 bases). Per the germline V gene, CDR1 is TSWWSYY and CDR2 is QGS. The V end lost 2 bases, the J end lost 2 bases, and 30 bases lay between the germline ends. The CDR3 is 21 amino acids. DNA of the CDR3: TGTGCTCTTGGGGAAGGAGGCCGTTCTCGTGTCGGTTCGGGGGCGACCGATAAACTCATCTTT. Translated, it gives CALGEGGRSRVGSGATDKLIF.